What follows is one T cell receptor (beta chain) and its context. Its antigen target is currently unknown. Nothing much larger sits one base from this clone, and base qualities are not available. Genomic DNA was isolated from the sorted cells so that the TCRbeta CDR3 region could be sequenced. TCRbeta CDR3 regions were sequenced using the immunoSEQ Assay. Not all clones reach the TCRdb copy of this immuneACCESS table, which keeps in-frame sequences only. Checked studies attribute under half of the gap to unresolved V genes and leave the rest unexplained. For this sample there are 69,000 or so clones; 85% appear just once. In total, the top ten clones hold about 0.82% of the sample. Patients with autoimmune disease history or receiving systemic immunosuppression were excluded from the trial. In every dose cohort, peripheral blood was drawn for TCR sequencing at baseline, cycle 4 day 1, and cycle 7 day 1. Samples came from an open-label, multicenter, first-in-human phase I dose-escalation trial of ivuxolimab. Adults with locally advanced or metastatic melanoma, renal cell, hepatocellular, or head and neck squamous cell carcinoma were enrolled in the trial. Before TCR sequencing, CD4+ T cells and CD8+ T cells were sorted from peripheral blood as separate populations.

The sample comes from a study of OX40 agonist ivuxolimab in advanced cancers. Notes on the research overall: Ivuxolimab was a fully human IgG2 agonistic monoclonal antibody targeting the costimulatory receptor OX40 (CD134). The paper describes the monotherapy dose-escalation part (N = 52 patients) of the phase I trial of ivuxolimab. Among the approximately 54 dose-escalation patients, around 20 had hepatocellular carcinoma, roughly 15 melanoma, 9 renal cell carcinoma and 9 head and neck cancer. Peripheral TCRbeta sequencing was intended to test whether TCR sequence diversity was altered and clonal T-cell expansion was caused by ivuxolimab. Intravenous ivuxolimab was administered to patients every 2 weeks at six dose levels: 0.01, 0.1, 0.3, 1.5, 3 and 10 mg/kg. Prior anti-PD-1, anti-PD-L1 or anti-CTLA-4 therapy was permitted, and 30% to 50% of dose-escalation patients had received checkpoint inhibitors. Partial responses occurred in three dose-escalation patients, of whom one had hepatocellular carcinoma and two had cutaneous melanoma. A male proportion of 70% to 90% and a mean age of approximately 55 years, ranging from about 20 to 79, were recorded for the dose-escalation cohort.

Study-wide findings and limitations: Antigen specificity was not determined for the clonally expanded peripheral T cells. Low levels of normalized T-cell clonal expansion were also seen in some patients who did not respond. After ivuxolimab, more expanded clones were found on average in CD8+ T cells than in CD4+ T cells. In the 0.1-3.0 mg/kg groups, partial responders had among the lowest normalized peripheral clonal expansion, particularly in CD8+ T cells. Clonal expansion of both CD4+ and CD8+ blood T cells was observed from baseline to week 6 at doses 0.1 to 3.0 mg/kg.

The clonotype was recovered from an adult with an advanced solid tumor such as melanoma, head and neck, liver or kidney cancer. The sample was CD4+ or CD8+ T cells sorted from blood, taken in a trial of the OX40 agonist ivuxolimab.

The CDR3 in this case is CASSQDRTVWAEQYF. The DNA sequence reads TGTGCCAGCAGCCAAGATAGGACAGTGTGGGCCGAGCAGTACTTC. Rearrangement joined TRBV4-2 to TRBJ2-5; possibly the D gene is TRBD1, per 6 matching bases. The end of the DNA fits TRBJ2-7 better, so the J call may be wrong. CDR1 and CDR2, per the germline V gene, are LGHNA and YNFKEQ. The CDR3 goes from the cysteine to the phenylalanine over 15 residues. The sequence is cut down to CDR3 DNA, 45 bases in frame from base 1.